This T cell receptor (beta chain) was sequenced in a study of cytomegalovirus exposure and HLA in healthy donors. Study as a whole: Out of 150 million to 200 million T cells, an earlier analysis found fewer than 140 million unique TCR beta sequences in total.

This CDR3 comprises 15 residues. Germline CDR1 SNHLY, CDR2 FYNNEI. The V end was cut by 7 bases, the J end by 1 base, with 14 bases between. Whereas donors were nominally healthy upon sampling, unrecorded immune exposures were probable. With 60 Vbeta and 13 Jbeta primers, the PCR was carried out. The repertoire was sequenced with immunoSEQ multiplex PCR; TCRdb's copy has only in-frame clones and lacks some. The repertoire includes about 130,000 clones, around 83% of them detected once, and less than 3.5% sits in the top ten. This clonotype originated in a man aged 45-65 years in good health and CMV-seronegative. The chain has TRBV2 and TRBJ2-1; no reliable D call. Sequenced material: PBMCs. The CDR3 spells CASNQDKVSYNEQFF. Here the CDR3 DNA reads TGTGCCAGCAACCAAGACAAGGTGTCCTACAATGAGCAGTTCTTC.